This T cell receptor (beta chain) emerged from a study of CD8 T cells in ankylosing spondylitis. In TCRdb, the 5' RACE reads were re-called with MiXCR into one record per CDR3 protein. The sample records 190,000 or so distinct CDR3 sequences, 9.5% to 15% being singletons. A remark on this clonotype: What it binds is unknown.

Study-wide results and limits: As for the disease-linked clones, they showed a CD8+ phenotype and occurred at relatively low frequencies in peripheral blood.

Looked up from germline, CDR1 is MDHEN and CDR2 is SYDVKM. The CDR3 loop spans 16 amino acids. V gave up 3 bases and J gave up 5 bases; unmatched junction bases: 11. The chain combines TRBV28 with TRBJ2-5; 8 bases map to TRBD2. The sequenced sample consisted of blood, either unsorted or a sorted T cell fraction (not recorded which). This TCR was recovered from a male donor with ankylosing spondylitis or in good health (not recorded which). Written as DNA, the CDR3 is TGTGCCAGCAGTTTGGACCAGCGGGGGTTTTCTGAGACCCAGTACTTC. Amino acids: CASSLDQRGFSETQYF.